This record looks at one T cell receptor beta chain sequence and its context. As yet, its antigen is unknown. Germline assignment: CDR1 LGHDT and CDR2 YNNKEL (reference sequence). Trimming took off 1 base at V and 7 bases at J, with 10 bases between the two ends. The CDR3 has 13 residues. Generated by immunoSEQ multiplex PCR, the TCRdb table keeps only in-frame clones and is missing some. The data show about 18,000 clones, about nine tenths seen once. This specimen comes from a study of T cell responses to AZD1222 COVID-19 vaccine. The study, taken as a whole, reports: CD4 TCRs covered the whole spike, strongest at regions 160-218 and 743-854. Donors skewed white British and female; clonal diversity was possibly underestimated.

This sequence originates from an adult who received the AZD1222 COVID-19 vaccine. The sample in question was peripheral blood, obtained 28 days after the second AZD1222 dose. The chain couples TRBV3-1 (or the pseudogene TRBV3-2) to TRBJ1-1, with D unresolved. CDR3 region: CASSQGAGVEAFF. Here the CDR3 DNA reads TGTGCCAGCAGCCAAGGTGCTGGAGTTGAAGCTTTCTTT.